These 15 T cell receptor beta chains originate from one sample sequenced in a study of T cells in Graves' hyperthyroidism and ophthalmopathy. TCR beta CDR3 region amplification was performed from RNA transcripts. First-round RT-PCR targeting the TCR CDR3 was performed with the HTBI primer set. TCRdb fed the multiplex PCR reads into MiXCR, producing one record per CDR3 protein. This sample has about 130,000 distinct CDR3 sequences, with around 21% found just once. The sequencing input was blood. All receptors come from a woman aged 45-65 years with Graves' hyperthyroidism that later progressed to Graves' ophthalmopathy.

The chain carries TRBV11-2 and TRBJ2-7; TRBD2 aligns across 8 bases. The CDR3 length is 18 residues. Trimming cost V 0 bases and J 3 bases; bases outside gene matches: 13. Germline V gene lookup returns CDR1 SGHAT and CDR2 FQNNGV. CDR3 nucleotide sequence: TGTGCCAGCAGCTTAGAACTCCAAGTGCGGGGGGACCACTACGAGCAGTACTTC. Amino acids: CASSLELQVRGDHYEQYF.

The CDR3 DNA follows: TGTGCCAGCAGCTTACCCTCTAGCGTCAATGAGCAGTTCTTC. Residues: CASSLPSSVNEQFF. The chain links TRBV7-9 to TRBJ2-1; TRBD2 is a possible D gene (6 bases). Germline V gene sequence: CDR1 SEHNR, CDR2 FQNEAQ (reference sequence). CDR3 size: 14 residues. Trimming left V 2 bases short and J 6 bases short, with 11 bases between. The full variable domain, its missing parts supplied by reference TRBV7-9 and TRBJ2-1, is DTGVSQNPRHKITKRGQNVTFRCDPISEHNRLYWYRQTLGQGPEFLTYFQNEAQLEKSRLLSDRFSAERPKGSFSTLEIQRTEQGDSAMYLCASSLPSSVNEQFFGPGTRLTVL.

The chain links TRBV28 to TRBJ2-5; tentative D call: TRBD1 (5 bases). The CDR3 runs 13 residues. Germline V gene data show CDR1 as MDHEN and CDR2 as SYDVKM. V was clipped by 4 bases and J by 11 bases, with 17 bases between them. The CDR3 DNA reads TGTGCCAGCAGTTCCTTAGGGGCCTTAATTCAGTACTTC. It yields the protein CASSSLGALIQYF. Filled out from reference TRBV28 and TRBJ2-5, the complete variable domain reads DVKVTQSSRYLVKRTGEKVFLECVQDMDHENMFWYRQDPGLGLRLIYFSYDVKMKEKGDIPEGYSVSREKKERFSLILESASTNQTSMYLCASSSLGALIQYFGPGTRLLVL.

This clonotype was counted only a few times. The chain uses TRBV5-6 and TRBJ1-1; TRBD1 agrees at 7 bases. V lost 2 bases to trimming and J lost 6 bases; unmatched junction nucleotides: 7. The CDR3 has 14 amino acids. Per germline, CDR1 SGHDT and CDR2 YYEEEE. The CDR3 DNA is TGTGCCAGCAGCTTTACAGGGGTTCGGGCTGAAGCTTTCTTT. Protein product: CASSFTGVRAEAFF.

This clonotype showed up many times. DNA for the CDR3: TGTGCCAGTAGCCCCGGGACAAGCAATCAGCCCCAGCATTTT. Amino acids: CASSPGTSNQPQHF. The rearrangement joins TRBV19 to TRBJ1-5; TRBD1 might be the D (6 bases). The V gene lost 6 bases and the J gene lost 1 base, with 10 bases spanning the gap. CDR1 and CDR2 from the germline V gene are LNHDA and SQIVND (reference sequence). The length of the CDR3 is 14 residues.

This clonotype was detected ten times or more. This rearrangement joins TRBV24-1 to TRBJ2-5; tentatively, D is TRBD1 (5 bases). Germline V gene data show CDR1 as KGHDR and CDR2 as SFDVKD. The V and J ends lost 9 bases and 4 bases respectively, with 14 bases between them. This CDR3 comprises 13 residues. The CDR3 protein is CATSRKQGETQYF. The DNA of the CDR3 is TGTGCCACCTCCAGGAAGCAGGGAGAGACCCAGTACTTC.

This clonotype was observed a few times. The chain couples TRBV30 to TRBJ1-1; 7 bases align to TRBD1. This CDR3 is built from 15 residues. Looked up from germline, CDR1 is GTSNPN and CDR2 is SVGIG (reference sequence). V gave up 2 bases and J gave up 5 bases; unmatched junction bases: 11. The CDR3 is CAWSSGGGLRTEAFF. The CDR3 coding sequence is TGTGCCTGGAGTTCAGGGGGTGGTCTTCGGACTGAAGCTTTCTTT.

The gene calls are TRBV29-1 and TRBJ2-3; 11 nucleotides agree with TRBD2. There are 14 residues in the CDR3. Germline V lookup: CDR1 SQVTM, CDR2 ANQGSEA. V was clipped by 0 bases and J by 5 bases; unmatched bases: 1. This CDR3 is CSVEDLAGGDTQYF. The CDR3 coding sequence is TGCAGCGTTGAAGACCTAGCGGGAGGAGATACGCAGTATTTT.

The chain is built from TRBV28 and TRBJ1-3; 9 bases line up with TRBD1. Germline lookup yields CDR1 MDHEN and CDR2 SYDVKM. The CDR3 loop spans 18 amino acids. V dropped 1 base and J dropped 2; count of bases not matched to a gene: 9. DNA of the CDR3: TGTGCCAGCAGTTTATACTTAGCGGACAGGGGAACTGGAAACACCATATATTTT. This codes for CASSLYLADRGTGNTIYF.

Remarks on this clonotype: This could be a read error, since a much larger clone is one nucleotide away. The rearrangement links TRBV20-1 to TRBJ2-5; TRBD2 agrees at 7 bases. V trimming: 6 bases; J trimming: 3 bases; junction bases outside the gene matches: 13. Per germline, CDR1 DFQATT and CDR2 SNEGSKA (reference sequence). This CDR3 comprises 15 residues. DNA for the CDR3: TGCAGTGCGCGGGAGAGCCTGGCTGGGAAAGAGACCCAGTACTTC. Its protein is CSARESLAGKETQYF.

As to this clonotype: This could be a read error, since a much larger clone is one nucleotide away. The CDR3 does not close with the conserved phenylalanine or tryptophan, likely indicating a read error. The chain links TRBV9 to TRBJ2-7; perhaps D is TRBD1 or TRBD2 (5 bases each). CDR1 and CDR2 (germline): SGDLS, YYNGEE. The CDR3 extends over 16 amino acids. V was cut by 0 bases and J by 0 bases, with 13 bases left in between. The CDR3 here is CASSVERDQPSYEQYL. The CDR3 DNA reads TGTGCCAGCAGCGTAGAAAGGGACCAACCCTCCTACGAGCAGTACCTC.

This clonotype was recorded many times. This rearrangement joins TRBV30 to TRBJ1-2; D remains unclear. The CDR3 covers 10 residues. The ends were cut back, 3 bases at V and 8 bases at J, with 7 bases in the middle. Per germline, CDR1 GTSNPN and CDR2 SVGIG (reference sequence). CDR3 in DNA: TGTGCCTGGAGGCGCGGGGGCTACACCTTC. Its translation: CAWRRGGYTF.

The chain links TRBV4-1 to TRBJ2-1; 9 nucleotides match TRBD1. The CDR3 covers 18 residues. With V trimmed by 0 bases and J by 7 bases, 13 bases remained unmatched. From germline, CDR1 is MGHRA and CDR2 YSYEKL. This CDR3 is CASSQDPRGQGVGNEQFF. DNA for the CDR3: TGCGCCAGCAGCCAAGATCCGCGGGGACAGGGAGTAGGAAATGAGCAGTTCTTC.

The chain links TRBV7-6 to TRBJ2-1, with 14 bases that match TRBD2. J gave up 10 bases and V 1 base, and 6 bases lay outside the gene matches. The CDR3 covers 16 residues. Per the germline V gene, CDR1 is SGHVS and CDR2 is FNYEAQ. CDR3 region: CASSLGGLAGAREQFF. In nucleotides, the CDR3 is TGTGCCAGCAGCTTAGGGGGACTAGCGGGAGCCCGGGAGCAGTTCTTC.

This clonotype has ten or more counts. The chain uses TRBV7-2 and TRBJ2-1; 9 nucleotides align to TRBD2. V gave up 6 bases and J gave up 3 bases; unmatched junction bases: 9. CDR3 size: 16 residues. Germline values: CDR1 SGHTA, CDR2 FQGNSA. CDR3 loop: CASSRSGRTYYNEQFF. DNA for the CDR3: TGTGCCAGCAGTCGTAGCGGGAGAACCTACTACAATGAGCAGTTCTTC.